This TCR beta chain is drawn from a study of tumor-infiltrating lymphocytes in primary liver carcinoma. Overall study context: Stage T1-T3 N0M0 tumors measured about 4.2 to 11 cm at most. Overall study results and limits: Among the pair types, tumor region pairs showed more overlap than tumor-adjacent and tumor-blood pairs. Significantly larger top-250-clone fractions were found in tumors than in blood (p = 0.039).

This CDR3 has 12 residues. Germline CDR1 reads SEHNR; CDR2 reads FQNEAQ (reference sequence). Each 20-30 mg portion of unsorted bulk tissue served as the source for co-extraction of RNA and DNA. For this clonotype: Antigen: not known. This could be a read error, since a much larger clone is one nucleotide away. The CDR3 does not end in the conserved phenylalanine or tryptophan, so this is likely a read error.

The input was around 500 ng total RNA; TCR beta cDNA was made from it with a constant-region primer. Each TCR beta library was derived from three nested multiplex PCR rounds that employed slightly modified ARM-PCR. Forward primers for TRBV1-TRBV30 and a C-beta reverse primer served the first two PCR rounds, at roughly 10 cycles each. From the multiplex PCR reads, TCRdb called clonotypes with MiXCR, one entry per CDR3 protein. Of 95,000 to 150,000 distinct CDR3 sequences in the sample, nearly 70% were seen once. The source material was tumor-adjacent normal liver tissue. V usage is TRBV7-9 and J usage is TRBJ2-1; D is ambiguous. This receptor was taken from a woman aged 55-70 years with primary liver carcinoma and hepatitis B virus infection. The CDR3 loop is CSVANSYNEQFL. Written as DNA, the CDR3 is TGTTCTGTGGCTAACTCCTACAATGAGCAGTTCTTA.